A selection of T cell receptor beta chains follows, all from one sample in a study of PD-L1 blockade in urothelial cancer. The method was immunoSEQ multiplex PCR; TCRdb's version includes in-frame clones alone and lacks a portion of them. Here the sample spans tens of thousands of clones, about 91% being singletons. The specimen comprised PBMCs, sampled around atezolizumab (anti-PD-L1) treatment. Receptors were obtained from a man aged 45-65 years with urothelial cancer. Both conserved end residues are part of each CDR3. A D gene is named only where the DNA matches it firmly. The size entry is marked missing in some rows and otherwise reads once, few, many or a size class.

CDR3 length | J gene | V gene | D gene | clone size | CDR3 protein | CDR3 DNA
13 | TRBJ2-3 | TRBV10-2 | TRBD2 | . | CASSWGGPDTQYF | TGCGCCAGCAGCTGGGGAGGGCCAGATACGCAGTATTTT
16 | TRBJ2-7 | TRBV5-1 | . | . | CASSLVGGTDSYEQYF | TGCGCCAGCAGCTTGGTAGGGGGGACAGACTCCTACGAGCAGTACTTC
16 | TRBJ2-3 | TRBV19 | TRBD2 | . | CASSTLAGGYTDTQYF | TGTGCCAGCTCAACTCTAGCGGGGGGCTACACAGATACGCAGTATTTT
16 | TRBJ2-2 | TRBV5-6 | . | . | CASSFVAGPKVGELFF | TGTGCCAGCAGCTTTGTCGCGGGACCCAAGGTCGGGGAGCTGTTTTTT
15 | TRBJ2-3 | TRBV29-1 | TRBD2 | . | CSAVPPSGGTDTQYF | TGCAGCGCCGTGCCCCCTAGCGGGGGCACAGATACGCAGTATTTT
16 | TRBJ1-1 | TRBV27 | . | . | CASSPRGGLLNTEAFF | TGTGCCAGCAGCCCACGGGGTGGGTTGTTGAACACTGAAGCTTTCTTT
14 | TRBJ1-2 | TRBV10-3 | TRBD1 | . | CAIRDPTGLYGYTF | TGTGCCATCAGGGACCCGACAGGGTTATATGGCTACACCTTC
18 | TRBJ1-5 | TRBV15 | TRBD1 | . | CATSSKTGGYYSNQPQHF | TGTGCCACCAGCAGTAAAACAGGGGGATATTATAGCAATCAGCCCCAGCATTTT
13 | TRBJ2-1 | TRBV6-5 | TRBD1 | . | CASAPDRGNEQFF | TGTGCCAGCGCGCCGGACAGGGGCAATGAGCAGTTCTTC
14 | TRBJ2-1 | TRBV27 | . | few | CASSSLGEPSQMLF | TGTGCCAGCAGCTCCTTAGGGGAACCATCACAGATGCTCTTC
14 | TRBJ1-5 | TRBV6-1 | . | . | CASSTGLRNQPQHF | TGTGCCAGCAGCACAGGGTTGCGCAATCAGCCCCAGCATTTT
15 | TRBJ2-4 | TRBV6-6 | . | . | CASIESEGDVGIQYF | TGTGCCAGCATAGAATCCGAGGGGGATGTCGGCATTCAGTACTTC
14 | TRBJ1-5 | TRBV5-1 | . | . | CASSEGGSNQPQHF | TGCGCCAGCAGCGAAGGGGGTAGCAATCAGCCCCAGCATTTT
12 | TRBJ2-7 | TRBV7-2 | TRBD2 | . | CASRGGAYEQYF | TGTGCCAGCAGGGGAGGGGCCTACGAGCAGTACTTC
13 | TRBJ1-2 | TRBV2 | . | . | CASSLDRNYGYTF | TGTGCCAGCAGCTTAGACAGAAACTATGGCTACACCTTC
14 | TRBJ1-6 | TRBV7-9 | TRBD1 | . | CASSPGQYNSPLHF | TGTGCCAGCAGCCCGGGACAGTATAATTCACCCCTCCACTTT
14 | TRBJ1-5 | TRBV19 | TRBD1 | . | CASDRGISNQPQHF | TGTGCCAGTGACAGGGGAATTAGCAATCAGCCCCAGCATTTT
14 | TRBJ2-7 | TRBV7-3 | . | few | CASSLTPGVREQYF | TGTGCCAGCAGCTTAACTCCGGGGGTCCGGGAGCAGTACTTC
13 | TRBJ2-1 | TRBV29-1 | . | . | CSVELAGFNEQFF | TGCAGCGTTGAGTTGGCAGGGTTCAATGAGCAGTTCTTC
15 | TRBJ1-4 | TRBV27 | . | . | CASSTQTGYGEKLFF | TGTGCCAGCAGTACACAAACAGGGTATGGGGAAAAACTGTTTTTT
15 | TRBJ2-7 | TRBV7-2 | . | few | CASSPPRQKNYEQYF | TGTGCCAGCAGCCCCCCGAGACAGAAGAACTACGAGCAGTACTTC
13 | TRBJ2-1 | TRBV5-6 | . | . | CASSQTTRHEQFF | TGTGCCAGCAGCCAGACGACTCGGCATGAGCAGTTCTTC
13 | TRBJ2-1 | TRBV19 | . | . | CASSDRINNEQFF | TGTGCCAGTTCGGACAGAATCAACAATGAGCAGTTCTTC
15 | TRBJ2-5 | TRBV27 | TRBD2 | . | CASSPTTSGGGTQYF | TGTGCCAGCAGTCCTACGACTAGCGGGGGTGGGACCCAGTACTTC
15 | TRBJ2-7 | TRBV5-6 | TRBD2 | . | CASSLTGLEIYEQYF | TGTGCCAGCAGCTTGACGGGACTAGAGATTTACGAGCAGTACTTC
16 | TRBJ1-1 | TRBV11-2 | . | . | CASRLSRRSDTYGAFF | TGTGCCAGCAGGTTAAGCCGACGTTCGGACACCTACGGAGCTTTCTTT
16 | TRBJ2-1 | TRBV27 | TRBD2 | . | CASSSSSGTPYNEQFF | TGTGCCAGCAGTTCGAGTAGCGGGACTCCCTACAATGAGCAGTTCTTC
15 | TRBJ2-1 | TRBV7-6 | TRBD2 | once | CASSLDSGTYNEQFF | TGTGCCAGCAGCTTAGATAGCGGGACCTACAATGAGCAGTTCTTC
16 | TRBJ2-7 | TRBV15 | TRBD1 | . | CATSRTRDRGEYEQYF | TGTGCCACCAGCAGAACGAGGGACAGGGGTGAGTACGAGCAGTACTTC
15 | TRBJ1-6 | TRBV14 | . | . | CASSLLGGYNSPLHF | TGTGCCAGCAGCCTCCTGGGGGGGTACAATTCACCCCTCCACTTT
15 | TRBJ2-1 | TRBV6-5 | . | . | CASSTTGRPGYEQFF | TGTGCCAGCAGTACCACAGGGAGACCTGGCTATGAGCAGTTCTTC
11 | TRBJ2-1 | TRBV20-1 | . | . | CSAQGGNEQFF | TGCAGTGCGCAGGGGGGCAATGAGCAGTTCTTC
17 | TRBJ1-2 | TRBV10-3 | TRBD1 | few | CAISESWWDRDSYGYTF | TGTGCCATCAGTGAATCTTGGTGGGACAGGGATAGCTATGGCTACACCTTC
17 | TRBJ2-7 | TRBV7-9 | TRBD1 | . | CASSSISGTGASYEQYF | TGTGCCAGCAGCTCTATTTCCGGGACAGGGGCTTCCTACGAGCAGTACTTC
14 | TRBJ2-5 | TRBV30 | . | . | CAWSTWENQETQYF | TGTGCCTGGAGTACATGGGAGAACCAAGAGACCCAGTACTTC
17 | TRBJ2-7 | TRBV2 | TRBD2 | . | CASSEEALSGGPYEQYF | TGTGCCAGCAGTGAAGAGGCTCTGAGCGGGGGGCCCTACGAGCAGTACTTC
15 | TRBJ1-1 | TRBV29-1 | . | . | CSVRRPGQPNTEAFF | TGCAGCGTCCGGAGACCAGGACAGCCGAACACTGAAGCTTTCTTT
17 | TRBJ2-3 | TRBV9 | TRBD1 | . | CASSVVGTGISTDTQYF | TGTGCCAGCAGCGTAGTGGGGACAGGAATCAGCACAGATACGCAGTATTTT
14 | TRBJ2-3 | TRBV27 | TRBD2 | . | CASRGGGPLDTQYF | TGTGCCAGCAGGGGGGGAGGGCCGTTAGATACGCAGTATTTT
18 | TRBJ1-3 | TRBV19 | TRBD1 | . | CASSVTGTGVMSGNTIYF | TGTGCCAGTAGTGTAACCGGGACAGGGGTTATGTCTGGAAACACCATATATTTT
16 | TRBJ1-4 | TRBV5-5 | . | . | CASSVLGGGTNEKLFF | TGTGCCAGCAGCGTTCTCGGGGGGGGGACTAATGAAAAACTGTTTTTT
14 | TRBJ2-7 | TRBV19 | . | . | CASSIALDSYEQYF | TGTGCCAGTAGTATCGCGCTAGACTCCTACGAGCAGTACTTC
14 | TRBJ2-3 | TRBV7-9 | . | . | CASMEGHSTDTQYF | TGTGCCAGCATGGAGGGCCACAGCACAGATACGCAGTATTTT